The 13 T cell receptor beta chains in this list originate from one sample, sequenced in a study of monozygotic twins with inflammatory bowel disease (dated by TCRdb to the late 2010s). The library was built by means of 5' RACE. The instrument given in TCRdb is Illumina HiSeq 2500. The reads were reprocessed in TCRdb, with one entry per CDR3 protein sequence and no accompanying DNA. The table for this sample shows approximately 110,000 distinct CDR3 sequences. Around an eighth of the sample is held by the ten biggest clonotypes. The specimen sequenced was blood. The receptors shown here come from a human donor with ulcerative colitis or Crohn's disease, or a healthy co-twin of an affected twin (not recorded which).

The chain links TRBV7-9 to TRBJ1-3. The CDR3 extends over 13 amino acids. Germline V gene lookup returns CDR1 SEHNR and CDR2 FQNEAQ (reference sequence). The CDR3 loop is CASKLSSGNTIYF.

V usage is TRBV5-1 and J usage is TRBJ2-7; TCRdb names TRBD1, which stays unverified in the absence of DNA. CDR3 length equals 14 residues. Germline V gene lookup returns CDR1 SGHRS and CDR2 YFSETQ. This CDR3 is CASSTGQGHYEQYF.

The genes are TRBV29-1 and TRBJ1-1. Germline CDR1 reads SQVTM; CDR2 reads ANQGSEA. The CDR3 totals 12 residues. This CDR3 is CSVRQSNTEAFF.

V and J are TRBV25-1 and TRBJ2-3; as DNA is missing, the TRBD1 call by TCRdb cannot be tested. Per germline, CDR1 MGHDK and CDR2 SYGVNS. CDR3 length: 16 amino acids. The CDR3 reads CASSVPPGPMGWPEYF.

The rearrangement joins TRBV29-1 to TRBJ1-2; as DNA is missing, the TRBD1 call by TCRdb cannot be tested. The V gene's germline CDR1 is SQVTM and CDR2 ANQGSEA. CDR3 length equals 14 residues. This CDR3 is CSVRRGLGGYGYTF.

V and J are TRBV5-1 and TRBJ1-1. Germline-derived CDR1 and CDR2 are SGHRS and YFSETQ. This CDR3 has 13 residues. The chain's CDR3 is CASSVGINTEAFF. Filled out from reference TRBV5-1 and TRBJ1-1, the complete variable domain reads KAGVTQTPRYLIKTRGQQVTLSCSPISGHRSVSWYQQTPGQGLQFLFEYFSETQRNKGNFPGRFSGRQFSNSRSEMNVSTLELGDSALYLCASSVGINTEAFFGQGTRLTVV.

This chain joins TRBV6-5 and TRBJ1-1; TCRdb indicates TRBD1, and absent DNA this call remains unverified. This CDR3 region has 14 residues. CDR1 is MNHEY, CDR2 SVGAGI, per germline. The chain's CDR3 is CASSSRTGWTEAFF.

This chain uses TRBV5-1 with TRBJ1-6. CDR3 length: 15 amino acids. Looked up from germline, CDR1 is SGHRS and CDR2 is YFSETQ. CDR3 residues: CASSLDLRYNSPLHF.

This chain uses TRBV11-2 with TRBJ1-2; TCRdb calls TRBD1, which cannot be checked without DNA. Germline V CDR1 and CDR2: SGHAT, FQNNGV. The CDR3 is made up of 15 amino acids. The CDR3 sequence is CASRPMRDRGYGYTF.

The genes are TRBV3-1 and TRBJ2-2. Germline CDR1 and CDR2: LGHDT and YNNKEL (reference sequence). This CDR3 is 13 amino acids long. The CDR3 loop reads CASSQELDGELFF.

The genes are TRBV20-1 and TRBJ2-5; TCRdb picks TRBD2, but there is no DNA to check that call. The CDR3 is 15 amino acids. In germline, CDR1 is DFQATT, CDR2 SNEGSKA (reference sequence). CDR3 loop: CSATGRAGAQETQYF.

The genes are TRBV28 and TRBJ1-1. CDR1 is MDHEN, CDR2 SYDVKM, per germline. CDR3 size: 13 residues. CDR3 amino acids: CASSSTTDTEAFF.

The rearrangement joins TRBV4-3 to TRBJ2-1. Germline values: CDR1 LGHNA, CDR2 YSLEER. The CDR3 spans 14 residues. This CDR3 is CASSQDRGYNEQFF.